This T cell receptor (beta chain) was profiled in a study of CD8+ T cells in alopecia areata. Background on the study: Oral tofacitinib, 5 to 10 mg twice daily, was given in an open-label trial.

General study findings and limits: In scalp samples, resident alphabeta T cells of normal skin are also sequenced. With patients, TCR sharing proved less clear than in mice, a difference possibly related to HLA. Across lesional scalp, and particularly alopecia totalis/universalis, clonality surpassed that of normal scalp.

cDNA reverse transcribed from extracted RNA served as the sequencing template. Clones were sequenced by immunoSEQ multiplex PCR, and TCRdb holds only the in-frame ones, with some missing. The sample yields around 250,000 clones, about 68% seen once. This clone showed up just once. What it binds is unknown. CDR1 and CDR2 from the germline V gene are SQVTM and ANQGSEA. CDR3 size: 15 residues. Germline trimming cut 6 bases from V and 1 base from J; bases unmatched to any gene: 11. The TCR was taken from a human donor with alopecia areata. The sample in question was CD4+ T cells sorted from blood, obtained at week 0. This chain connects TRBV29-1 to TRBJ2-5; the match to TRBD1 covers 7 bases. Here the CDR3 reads CSVPDRVGFQETQYF. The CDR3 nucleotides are TGCAGCGTCCCTGACAGGGTCGGGTTCCAAGAGACCCAGTACTTC.